This T cell receptor (beta chain) comes out of a study of cytomegalovirus exposure and HLA in healthy donors. Concerning this clone itself: What it binds is unknown.

V gave up 6 bases and J gave up 6 bases, with 14 bases separating them. This CDR3 contains 13 residues. CDR1 MDHEN and CDR2 SYDVKM come from the germline V gene. Study outcomes and limitations: Rare TCR sequences dominated, though some public TCRs recurred in many donors.

Sequencing used immunoSEQ multiplex PCR; TCRdb keeps in-frame clones, though not all of them. The sample has fewer than 150,000 clones, 88% seen once. The sequenced sample was PBMCs. The receptor comes from a woman aged 18-35 years in good health and CMV-seropositive. This rearrangement joins TRBV28 to TRBJ2-5, with a weak D call TRBD1 (6 bases). CDR3 DNA sequence: TGTGCCAGCAGCCCAGGGGAGAGGAAGACCCAGTACTTC. It specifies CASSPGERKTQYF.